What follows are 7 T cell receptor beta chains derived from one specimen sequenced in a study of spatial heterogeneity in lung cancer. TCRdb passed the 5' RACE reads through MiXCR, listing each CDR3 protein once. Of around 45,000 distinct CDR3 sequences detected, about an eighth appear once; the ten largest clones hold 42%. Documented time point: sample taken at primary tumor resection. Without sorting, whole RNA was sequenced from tumor, nontumor lung or frozen PBMC. Sequenced here: PBMCs, sampled at surgery. These receptors were obtained from a female donor with early-stage non-small cell lung cancer.

The chain couples TRBV12-3 or TRBV12-4 to TRBJ2-5, with D possibly being TRBD1 or TRBD2 (5 bases each). CDR3 length equals 13 residues. Trimming took off 6 bases at V and 5 bases at J, with 13 bases between the two ends. The chain's CDR3 is CASSLAGTETQYF. In DNA, the CDR3 is TGTGCCAGCAGCTTGGCCGGGACGGAGACCCAGTACTTC.

The gene calls are TRBV5-8 and TRBJ2-7; tentative D call: TRBD2 (6 bases). Germline V gives CDR1 SGHTS, CDR2 YDEGEE. CDR3 size: 15 residues. Trimming took off 3 bases at V and 0 bases at J, with 13 bases between the two ends. Written as DNA, the CDR3 is TGTGCCAGCAGCTCGCGGGACTCCATCTCCTACGAGCAGTACTTC. Translating it yields CASSSRDSISYEQYF.

This clonotype has ten or more counts. This chain joins TRBV28 and TRBJ2-4; no clear D gene. The CDR3 sequence is 14 residues long. V shed 4 bases and J shed 8 bases, with 15 bases lying between them. The germline CDR1 and CDR2 sequences are MDHEN and SYDVKM. The CDR3 protein is CASSSGPNLDIQYF. DNA for the CDR3: TGTGCCAGCAGTTCCGGCCCGAACTTAGACATTCAGTACTTC.

The V call is TRBV11-2, the J call TRBJ2-1; TRBD1 agrees at 9 bases. Losses at the gene ends were 4 bases for V and 9 bases for J; bases not matched to a gene: 10. Germline assignment: CDR1 SGHAT and CDR2 FQNNGV. The CDR3 loop spans 15 amino acids. CDR3 nucleotides: TGTGCCAGCAGCTCCCCCCGGGACAGGGTACTTGAGCAGTTCTTC. Amino acids: CASSSPRDRVLEQFF.

CDR3 sequence: CASSPLTAVNTEAFF. DNA for the CDR3: TGTGCCAGCAGCCCCTTGACCGCAGTGAACACTGAAGCTTTCTTT. The chain recombines TRBV7-9 with TRBJ1-1, with D unresolved. Per germline, CDR1 SEHNR and CDR2 FQNEAQ (reference sequence). This CDR3 is 15 amino acids long. V was trimmed by 5 bases and J by 0 bases, leaving 13 bases between them.

J is TRBJ2-1 and V is TRBV11-3; D may be TRBD2 (6 bases). This CDR3 has 17 amino acids. V was clipped by 1 base and J by 0 bases, with 13 bases between them. Germline CDR1 SGHNT, CDR2 YENEEA. CDR3 sequence (DNA): TGTGCCAGCAGCTTAGGGGGGGTTCCGAGCTCCTACAATGAGCAGTTCTTC. This gives the protein CASSLGGVPSSYNEQFF.

The rearrangement uses TRBV28 and TRBJ2-3; TRBD1 matches at 7 bases. Germline V gene sequence: CDR1 MDHEN, CDR2 SYDVKM. The CDR3 totals 13 residues. The J segment lost 6 bases and the V segment lost 10 bases, leaving 10 bases of the junction unmatched. CDR3 protein: CATESGGDDTQYF. DNA for the CDR3: TGTGCCACCGAATCAGGGGGAGACGATACGCAGTATTTT. Full variable domain (remainder filled in from reference TRBV28 and TRBJ2-3): DVKVTQSSRYLVKRTGEKVFLECVQDMDHENMFWYRQDPGLGLRLIYFSYDVKMKEKGDIPEGYSVSREKKERFSLILESASTNQTSMYLCATESGGDDTQYFGPGTRLTVL.